This paragraph covers one T cell receptor beta chain sequence. The data belong to a study of a mutant IDH1 vaccine in newly diagnosed glioma. Across the whole study: Treated patients were roughly 62% male, roughly 38% female, mean age 40.4 years. The therapy given earlier, which was standard therapy, consisted of radiotherapy, temozolomide, or both, and most of the patients received both.

From germline, CDR1 is MNHNY and CDR2 SVGAGI (reference sequence). The CDR3 contains 11 residues. V trimming: 8 bases; J trimming: 6 bases; junction bases outside the gene matches: 3. The repertoire was sequenced with immunoSEQ multiplex PCR; TCRdb's copy has only in-frame clones and lacks some. The data show about 33,000 clones, about 85% seen once. The time point was: baseline, week 1 (first vaccination visit). Treatment of the sample: pre-vaccination baseline after standard-of-care therapy. The clonotype comes from a woman aged 40 to 55 with glioma. The starting material was PBMCs, obtained from a glioma patient treated with radiotherapy, temozolomide or both. This chain joins TRBV6-6 and TRBJ1-1; 7 bases map to TRBD1. This CDR3 reads CASGRGAEAFF. The CDR3 DNA reads as TGTGCCAGCGGCAGGGGGGCTGAAGCTTTCTTT.